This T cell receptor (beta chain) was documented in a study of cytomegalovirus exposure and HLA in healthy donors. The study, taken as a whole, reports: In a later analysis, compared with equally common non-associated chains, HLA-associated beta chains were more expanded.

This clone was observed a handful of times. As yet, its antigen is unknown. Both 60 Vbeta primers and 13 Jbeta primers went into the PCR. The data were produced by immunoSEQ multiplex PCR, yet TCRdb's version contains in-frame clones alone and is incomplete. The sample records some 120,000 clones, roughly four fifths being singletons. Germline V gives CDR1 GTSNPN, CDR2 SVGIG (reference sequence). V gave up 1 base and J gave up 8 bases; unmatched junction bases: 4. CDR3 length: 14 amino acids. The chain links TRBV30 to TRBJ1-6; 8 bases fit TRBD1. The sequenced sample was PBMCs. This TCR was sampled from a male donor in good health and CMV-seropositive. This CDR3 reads CAWSEDRVYSPLHF. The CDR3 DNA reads TGTGCCTGGAGTGAGGACAGGGTATATTCACCCCTCCACTTT.